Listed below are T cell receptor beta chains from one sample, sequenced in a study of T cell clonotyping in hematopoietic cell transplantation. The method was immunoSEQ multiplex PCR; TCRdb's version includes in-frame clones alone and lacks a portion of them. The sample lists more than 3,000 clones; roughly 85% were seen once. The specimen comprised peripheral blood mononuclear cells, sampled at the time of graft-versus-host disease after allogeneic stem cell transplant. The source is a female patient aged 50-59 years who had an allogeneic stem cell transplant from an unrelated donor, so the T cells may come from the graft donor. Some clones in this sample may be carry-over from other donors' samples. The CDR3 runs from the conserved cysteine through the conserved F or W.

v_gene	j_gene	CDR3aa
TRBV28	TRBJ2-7	CASSLTLSYEQYF
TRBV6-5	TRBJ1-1	CASSQSIYTEAFF
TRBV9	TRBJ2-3	CASSSPGQGGRDTQYF
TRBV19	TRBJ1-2	CASRTRTGRNGYTF
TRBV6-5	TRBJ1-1	CASSYKGGAETFF
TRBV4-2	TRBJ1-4	CASSQLGEKLFF
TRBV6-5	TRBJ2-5	CASSSGWGYQETQYF
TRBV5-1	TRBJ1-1	CASRGTGGETEAFF
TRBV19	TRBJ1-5	CASSAGANQPQHF
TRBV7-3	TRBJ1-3	CASSLSGGYGNTIYF
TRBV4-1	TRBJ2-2	CASSQHPRPLPNTGELFF
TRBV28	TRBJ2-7	CASYRSPYEQYF
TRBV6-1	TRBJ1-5	CASNRRQASNQPQHF
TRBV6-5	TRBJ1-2	CASSTRFGGYTF
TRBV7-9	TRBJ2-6	CASSRGTGGFAGANVLTF
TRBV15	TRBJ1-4	CATSYGATNEKLFF
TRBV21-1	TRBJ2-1	CASSKGAGPGNEQFF
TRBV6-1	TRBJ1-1	CASSLMSGEAFF
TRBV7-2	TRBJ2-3	CASTPLGGPSADTQYF
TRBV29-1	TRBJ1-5	CSVAGLDQPQHF
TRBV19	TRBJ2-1	CASRTGTRVEQFF
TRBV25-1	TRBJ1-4	CASSEAGSGEKLFF
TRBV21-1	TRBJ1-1	CDLLTLEAFF
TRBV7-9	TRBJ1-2	CASSPRDPHYTF
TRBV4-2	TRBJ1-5	CASSQDRTGFNSNQPQHF
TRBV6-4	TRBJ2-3	CASSEADSDTQYF
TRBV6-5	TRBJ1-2	CASSPHTDGYGYTF
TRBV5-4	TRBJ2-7	CASSTELAGAYEQYF
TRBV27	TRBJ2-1	CASTAYSGGGNEQFF
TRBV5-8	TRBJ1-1	CASSLELYTGYTEAFF
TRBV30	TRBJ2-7	CAWNLAEGQGKGEQYF
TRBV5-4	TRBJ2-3	CASSVPQGDTQYF